Shown below are 30 T cell receptor beta chains from a single sample sequenced in a study of cytomegalovirus exposure and HLA in healthy donors (dated by TCRdb to about 2017). Receptors were amplified or captured by the immunoSEQ multiplex PCR assay. For the multiplex PCR, a mixture combining 60 forward primers for TCR Vbeta segments and 13 reverse primers for TCR Jbeta segments was used. What TCRdb holds here is the immuneACCESS table cut down to in-frame rearrangements. Part of the clones is not present; checked against another copy, under half of the missing clones reflect an unresolved V gene, and the others are unexplained. The sample yields fewer than 150,000 clones; around three quarters were counted once. The ten largest clonotypes hold 3.5% to 4.5% of the sample. Input material: PBMCs. All receptors derive from a human donor in good health.

The chain links TRBV9 to TRBJ2-3, with TRBD2 matching over 12 bases. Per the germline V gene, CDR1 is SGDLS and CDR2 is YYNGEE. The length of the CDR3 is 16 residues. V lost 4 bases to trimming and J lost 4 bases; unmatched junction nucleotides: 7. The CDR3 loop is CASSLGLAGFPDTQYF. The CDR3 nucleotides are TGTGCCAGCAGCCTAGGACTAGCGGGATTCCCAGATACGCAGTATTTT. The variable domain in full, with the rest retrieved from reference TRBV9 and TRBJ2-3, is DSGVTQTPKHLITATGQRVTLRCSPRSGDLSVYWYQQSLDQGLQFLIQYYNGEERAKGNILERFSAQQFPDLHSELNLSSLELGDSALYFCASSLGLAGFPDTQYFGPGTRLTVL.

V is TRBV28 and J is TRBJ2-7; 7 bases fit TRBD1. V lost 3 bases, J lost 2 bases, and 13 bases stayed unmatched. The germline V gene has CDR1 MDHEN and CDR2 SYDVKM. This CDR3 contains 17 residues. CDR3 sequence (DNA): TGTGCCAGCAGTTTGCAGGTTCAGAGGGGGCCTACCTACGAGCAGTACTTC. This gives the protein CASSLQVQRGPTYEQYF.

This chain links TRBV6-5 with TRBJ2-7; 8 positions match TRBD2. This CDR3 has 14 amino acids. Germline assignment: CDR1 MNHEY and CDR2 SVGAGI. J lost 3 bases, V lost 7 bases, and 8 bases had no gene match. The DNA of the CDR3 is TGTGCCAGCACCTCGGGGGGGTCTCTCTACGAGCAGTACTTC. Translating it yields CASTSGGSLYEQYF.

The gene calls are TRBV2 and TRBJ2-1, with a tentative D call TRBD1 (6 bases). This CDR3 has 14 residues. Per germline, CDR1 SNHLY and CDR2 FYNNEI. The V and J ends lost 2 bases and 5 bases respectively, with 10 bases between them. CDR3 coding DNA: TGTGCCAGCAGTGAACAGGGGCCCCACAATGAGCAGTTCTTC. It translates to CASSEQGPHNEQFF.

The chain employs TRBV10-2 and TRBJ1-2; a possible D gene is TRBD1 (6 bases). Trimming shortened V by 1 base and J by 0 bases, and 12 bases separated the two germline ends. The length of the CDR3 is 16 residues. The germline V gene has CDR1 WSHSY and CDR2 SAAADI. The CDR3 DNA is TGCGCCAGCAGTGAGTTTACAGGGCTAGCTAACTATGGCTACACCTTC. Its protein product is CASSEFTGLANYGYTF.

As DNA, the CDR3 is TGTGCCAGCAGTTTAGTCCCGGTCTACGAGCAGTACTTC. Translation: CASSLVPVYEQYF. This chain connects TRBV28 to TRBJ2-7; D gene uncertain. The V gene's germline CDR1 is MDHEN and CDR2 SYDVKM. Trimming shortened V by 2 bases and J by 3 bases, and 8 bases separated the two germline ends. The CDR3 contains 13 residues.

The chain joins TRBV27 to TRBJ2-1; 8 bases line up with TRBD1. Germline V gene data show CDR1 as MNHEY and CDR2 as SMNVEV (reference sequence). This CDR3 has 15 residues. Trimming took 4 bases from V and 5 from J; bases not matched to a gene: 7. The CDR3, as DNA: TGTGCCAGCAGTTCGCAGGGGGCGGGCAACAATGAGCAGTTCTTC. It yields the protein CASSSQGAGNNEQFF.

This rearrangement joins TRBV7-8 to TRBJ1-1, with 9 bases matching TRBD1. Germline CDR1 SGHVS, CDR2 FQNEAQ. The CDR3 extends over 13 amino acids. Trimming at V came to 5 bases and at J to 8 bases, leaving 6 bases not matched to a gene. This chain's CDR3 is CASSLRQGVEAFF. The CDR3 DNA is TGTGCCAGCAGCCTAAGACAGGGGGTCGAAGCTTTCTTT.

As for this clone: A read error may produce the germline difference seen at one junction end. The chain is built from TRBV2 and TRBJ2-7; 16 nucleotides match TRBD2. The length of the CDR3 is 16 residues. Germline V gene sequence: CDR1 SNHLY, CDR2 FYNNEI. The CDR3 reads CASTGTSGRASYEQYF. In DNA, the CDR3 is TGTGCTAGCACCGGGACTAGCGGGAGGGCGTCCTACGAGCAGTACTTC.

This rearrangement joins TRBV5-1 to TRBJ1-1; 8 bases align to TRBD1. Germline lookup yields CDR1 SGHRS and CDR2 YFSETQ. CDR3 length: 13 amino acids. The ends lost 4 bases at V and 6 bases at J; junction bases unmatched: 5. Written as DNA, the CDR3 is TGCGCCAGCAGCCCAGGACAGGGACCTGAAGCTTTCTTT. Protein: CASSPGQGPEAFF.

This clone was detected once. J is TRBJ2-2 and V is TRBV18, with 10 bases identical to TRBD2. Germline CDR1 KGHSH, CDR2 LQKENI. CDR3 length: 17 residues. V dropped 2 bases and J dropped 2; count of bases not matched to a gene: 5. In DNA, the CDR3 is TGTGCCAGCTCACCATGGCTAGCGGGAGTAAACACCGGGGAGCTGTTTTTT. This gives the protein CASSPWLAGVNTGELFF.

J is TRBJ2-5 and V is TRBV6-6; 7 nucleotides line up with TRBD1. Germline V gene data show CDR1 as MNHNY and CDR2 as SVGAGI (reference sequence). CDR3 length equals 16 residues. The V and J ends lost 2 bases and 2 bases, in that order; junction bases with no gene match: 8. CDR3 amino acids: CASSYLTGTEQETQYF. CDR3 bases: TGTGCCAGCAGTTACCTGACTGGGACAGAACAAGAGACCCAGTACTTC.

This rearrangement joins TRBV5-4 to TRBJ2-6; tentative D call: TRBD2 (5 bases). Between the trimmed V and J ends, which lost 1 base and 2 bases, there was a span of 7 bases. CDR1 is SGHNT, CDR2 YYREEE, per germline (reference sequence). The CDR3 has 15 residues. This CDR3 reads CASSLPGAGANVLTF. The CDR3 DNA follows: TGTGCCAGCAGCTTGCCCGGGGCTGGGGCCAACGTCCTGACTTTC.

This CDR3 reads CASSIKGTGETQYF. For the CDR3, the DNA is TGTGCCAGTAGTATAAAGGGGACAGGAGAGACCCAGTACTTC. The chain carries TRBV19 and TRBJ2-5; 8 nucleotides line up with TRBD1. This CDR3 has 14 amino acids. J was trimmed by 4 bases and V by 2 bases; bases with no gene match: 3. Germline CDR1 and CDR2: LNHDA and SQIVND (reference sequence).

The chain combines TRBV13 with TRBJ2-3; 7 bases are shared with TRBD2. CDR3 length equals 16 residues. With V trimmed by 5 bases and J by 1 base, 9 bases remained unmatched. The germline gives CDR1 PRHDT, CDR2 FYEKMQ (reference sequence). CDR3 sequence (DNA): TGTGCCAGCAGCCACCGACTAGCTGGGGGCACAGATACGCAGTATTTT. This gives the protein CASSHRLAGGTDTQYF.

V gene TRBV18 combines with J gene TRBJ2-1, with D hard to call. This CDR3 is built from 13 residues. With 3 bases removed from V and 5 bases from J, the gap between germline ends came to 8 bases. The germline CDR1 and CDR2 sequences are KGHSH and LQKENI. CDR3 residues: CASSPSRNNEQFF. CDR3 DNA: TGTGCCAGCTCACCTTCGAGGAACAATGAGCAGTTCTTC.

The table lists this clone with a count of one. The genes are TRBV2 and TRBJ2-5, with 9 bases fitting TRBD1. Looked up from germline, CDR1 is SNHLY and CDR2 is FYNNEI. This CDR3 has 16 amino acids. V lost 4 bases, J lost 2 bases, and 8 bases stayed unmatched. CDR3 sequence reads: CASSGGTGRSQETQYF. The CDR3 DNA reads TGTGCCAGCAGTGGCGGGACAGGGAGGAGTCAAGAGACCCAGTACTTC.

The V call is TRBV6-5, the J call TRBJ2-2; 7 nucleotides agree with TRBD1. Unmatched junction bases numbered 9, after V lost 11 bases and J lost 6 bases. CDR1 is MNHEY, CDR2 SVGAGI, per germline. The length of the CDR3 is 13 residues. The CDR3 reads CAYRRQGAGELFF. The CDR3 DNA reads TGTGCCTATCGGAGACAGGGAGCCGGGGAGCTGTTTTTT.

V gene TRBV10-3 combines with J gene TRBJ2-7; 8 nucleotides line up with TRBD1. Per the germline V gene, CDR1 is ENHRY and CDR2 is SYGVKD. V lost 0 bases, J lost 6 bases, and 13 bases stayed unmatched. The CDR3 extends over 17 amino acids. The CDR3 DNA reads as TGTGCCATCAGTGAGTCGAGGTTGGCAGGGGGCTCTCCCGAGCAGTACTTC. Translated: CAISESRLAGGSPEQYF.

V is TRBV28 and J is TRBJ2-7, with 9 positions matching TRBD1. V was clipped by 4 bases and J by 3 bases; unmatched bases: 7. The germline V gene encodes CDR1 MDHEN and CDR2 SYDVKM. The CDR3 is 15 residues long. CDR3 protein: CASSSSGTGIYEQYF. The CDR3 region has the DNA TGTGCCAGCAGTTCCTCCGGGACAGGGATCTACGAGCAGTACTTC.

This clone was detected only a few times. V and J are TRBV28 and TRBJ2-4; 10 bases align to TRBD2. Germline V gene data show CDR1 as MDHEN and CDR2 as SYDVKM. The CDR3 sequence is 15 residues long. V lost 6 bases, J lost 0 bases, and 2 bases stayed unmatched. As DNA, the CDR3 is TGTGCCAGCAGCGGACTAGCGGTAGCCAAAAACATTCAGTACTTC. This translates into CASSGLAVAKNIQYF.

This chain joins TRBV28 and TRBJ2-4; D is ambiguous. CDR1 and CDR2 from the germline V gene are MDHEN and SYDVKM. The CDR3 consists of 16 residues. V was trimmed by 6 bases and J by 0 bases, leaving 15 bases between them. The CDR3 nucleotides are TGTGCCAGCAGCAACCCCGGAGCAATAGCCAAAAACATTCAGTACTTC. It encodes CASSNPGAIAKNIQYF.

The chain is built from TRBV14 and TRBJ2-5; no reliable D call. Between the trimmed V and J ends, which lost 4 bases and 4 bases, there was a span of 7 bases. Germline CDR1 is SGHDN and CDR2 is FVKESK. CDR3 length: 12 residues. This CDR3 is CASSPSRETQYF. The CDR3 nucleotides are TGTGCCAGCAGCCCCTCGCGAGAGACCCAGTACTTC. Combining the CDR3 with reference TRBV14 and TRBJ2-5 gives the whole variable domain EAGVTQFPSHSVIEKGQTVTLRCDPISGHDNLYWYRRVMGKEIKFLLHFVKESKQDESGMPNNRFLAERTGGTYSTLKVQPAELEDSGVYFCASSPSRETQYFGPGTRLLVL.

The chain employs TRBV25-1 and TRBJ2-1, with D possibly being TRBD2 (6 bases). Trimming cost V 7 bases and J 4 bases, with 11 bases left between them. This CDR3 is 13 amino acids long. Germline V gene lookup returns CDR1 MGHDK and CDR2 SYGVNS. As DNA, the CDR3 is TGTGCCAGCATGGGGGGAGCTTACAATGAGCAGTTCTTC. Its protein is CASMGGAYNEQFF.

The V gene is TRBV29-1, the J gene TRBJ2-7; D might be TRBD1 (6 bases). The CDR3 is made up of 15 amino acids. CDR1 is SQVTM and CDR2 is ANQGSEA in the germline V gene. Trimming shortened V by 0 bases and J by 3 bases, and 15 bases separated the two germline ends. Here the CDR3 DNA reads TGCAGCGTTGAAGACAACCGACAGGTTGTCTACGAGCAGTACTTC. It is translated as CSVEDNRQVVYEQYF.

The chain couples TRBV5-4 to TRBJ1-1; 9 nucleotides match TRBD1. This CDR3 comprises 15 residues. CDR1 is SGHNT and CDR2 is YYREEE in the germline V gene (reference sequence). V lost 4 bases to trimming and J lost 7 bases; unmatched junction nucleotides: 11. CDR3: CASSRQQGALGEAFF. CDR3 in DNA: TGTGCCAGCAGCCGGCAACAGGGGGCGTTGGGTGAAGCTTTCTTT. Together with reference TRBV5-4 and TRBJ1-1, the CDR3 gives the full variable domain: ETGVTQSPTHLIKTRGQQVTLRCSSQSGHNTVSWYQQALGQGPQFIFQYYREEENGRGNFPPRFSGLQFPNYSSELNVNALELDDSALYLCASSRQQGALGEAFFGQGTRLTVV.

The rearrangement links TRBV2 to TRBJ2-7, with D tentatively TRBD1 (6 bases). Deletions cut 6 bases from V and 3 bases from J, with 12 bases between. CDR3 length equals 13 residues. Germline-derived CDR1 and CDR2 are SNHLY and FYNNEI. The CDR3 region is CASREQGLYEQYF. The CDR3 DNA sequence: TGTGCCAGCAGAGAACAGGGCCTCTACGAGCAGTACTTC.

This clone has a handful of counts. DNA for the CDR3: TGTGCCAGCAGCGTAGGAGGATCCGGGACAGCCGGAAACACCATATATTTT. It is translated as CASSVGGSGTAGNTIYF. The rearrangement joins TRBV9 to TRBJ1-3, with 7 bases fitting TRBD1. CDR3 size: 17 residues. CDR1 is SGDLS, CDR2 YYNGEE, per germline. V lost 0 bases and J lost 4; bases outside the gene matches: 10.

The V call is TRBV2, the J call TRBJ2-5, with TRBD2 identical over 11 bases. This CDR3 has 16 residues. Trimming cost V 5 bases and J 1 base; bases outside gene matches: 6. Germline V gene lookup returns CDR1 SNHLY and CDR2 FYNNEI. The CDR3 spells CASSLTGTSGQETQYF. CDR3 nucleotide sequence: TGTGCCAGCAGTCTAACCGGGACTAGCGGCCAAGAGACCCAGTACTTC.

V gene TRBV2 combines with J gene TRBJ2-3; 7 positions match TRBD1. CDR1 is SNHLY, CDR2 FYNNEI, per germline. The CDR3 length is 14 residues. With 5 bases clipped from V and 0 bases from J, the junction kept 2 bases outside the gene matches. CDR3 amino acids: CASSKGQSTDTQYF. The CDR3 DNA follows: TGTGCCAGCAGTAAGGGACAGAGCACAGATACGCAGTATTTT. The full variable domain, with the rest looked up from reference TRBV2 and TRBJ2-3, is EPEVTQTPSHQVTQMGQEVILRCVPISNHLYFYWYRQILGQKVEFLVSFYNNEISEKSEIFDDQFSVERPDGSNFTLKIRSTKLEDSAMYFCASSKGQSTDTQYFGPGTRLTVL.